This T cell receptor beta chain was recovered during a study of early T cells in non-severe SARS-CoV-2 infection. This clonotype was observed a few times. Trimming shortened V by 4 bases and J by 4 bases, and 4 bases separated the two germline ends. Germline V gene data show CDR1 as SQVTM and CDR2 as ANQGSEA. The CDR3 is made up of 10 amino acids. MiXCR, run by TCRdb on the 5' RACE reads, gives a single entry per CDR3 protein. The sample yields about 66,000 distinct CDR3 sequences, 20% to 25% seen once. This TCR was sampled from an adult who was a healthcare worker with PCR-confirmed SARS-CoV-2 infection or an uninfected control (not recorded which). V usage is TRBV29-1 and J usage is TRBJ1-1; no reliable D call. Sequences were derived from whole blood, sampled at baseline. CDR3 nucleotides: TGCAGCGTTGTGACCACTGAAGCTTTCTTT. Its protein product is CSVVTTEAFF. The variable domain in full, completed from reference TRBV29-1 and TRBJ1-1, reads SAVISQKPSRDICQRGTSLTIQCQVDSQVTMMFWYRQQPGQSLTLIATANQGSEATYESGFVIDKFPISRPNLTFSTLTVSNMSPEDSSIYLCSVVTTEAFFGQGTRLTVV.